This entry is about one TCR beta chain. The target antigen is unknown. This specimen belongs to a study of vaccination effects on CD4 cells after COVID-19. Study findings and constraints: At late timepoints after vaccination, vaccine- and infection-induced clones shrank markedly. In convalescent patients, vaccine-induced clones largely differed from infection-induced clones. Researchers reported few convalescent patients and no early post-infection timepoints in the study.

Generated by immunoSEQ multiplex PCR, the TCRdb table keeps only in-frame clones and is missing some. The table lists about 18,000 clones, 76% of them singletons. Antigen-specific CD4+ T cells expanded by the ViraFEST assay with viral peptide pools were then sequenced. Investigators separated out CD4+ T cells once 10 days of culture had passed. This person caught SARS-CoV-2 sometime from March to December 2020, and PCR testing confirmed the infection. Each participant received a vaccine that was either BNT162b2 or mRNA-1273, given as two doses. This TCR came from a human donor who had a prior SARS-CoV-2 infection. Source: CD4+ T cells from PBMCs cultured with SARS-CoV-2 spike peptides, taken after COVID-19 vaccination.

The CDR3 DNA sequence: TGTGCCAGCAGCGTAACCGGGACTGTTGCCCTCTCTGGAAACACCATATATTTT. This gives the protein CASSVTGTVALSGNTIYF. The genes are TRBV9 and TRBJ1-3; weak D call: TRBD1 (5 bases). Germline V lookup: CDR1 SGDLS, CDR2 YYNGEE. The CDR3 runs 18 residues. V was trimmed by 1 base and J by 0 bases, leaving 17 bases between them.